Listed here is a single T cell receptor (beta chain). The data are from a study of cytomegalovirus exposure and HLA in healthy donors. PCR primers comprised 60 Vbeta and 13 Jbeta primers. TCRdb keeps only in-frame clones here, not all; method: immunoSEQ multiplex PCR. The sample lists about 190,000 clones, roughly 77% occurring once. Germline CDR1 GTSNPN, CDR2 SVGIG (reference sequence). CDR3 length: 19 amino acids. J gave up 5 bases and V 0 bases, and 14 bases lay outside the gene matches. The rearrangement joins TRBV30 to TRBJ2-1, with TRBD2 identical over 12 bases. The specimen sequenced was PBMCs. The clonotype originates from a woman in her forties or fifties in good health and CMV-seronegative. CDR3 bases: TGTGCCTGGAGTGTACGGACTAGCGGGACCCCCACCCGGGACAATGAGCAGTTCTTC. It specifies CAWSVRTSGTPTRDNEQFF.